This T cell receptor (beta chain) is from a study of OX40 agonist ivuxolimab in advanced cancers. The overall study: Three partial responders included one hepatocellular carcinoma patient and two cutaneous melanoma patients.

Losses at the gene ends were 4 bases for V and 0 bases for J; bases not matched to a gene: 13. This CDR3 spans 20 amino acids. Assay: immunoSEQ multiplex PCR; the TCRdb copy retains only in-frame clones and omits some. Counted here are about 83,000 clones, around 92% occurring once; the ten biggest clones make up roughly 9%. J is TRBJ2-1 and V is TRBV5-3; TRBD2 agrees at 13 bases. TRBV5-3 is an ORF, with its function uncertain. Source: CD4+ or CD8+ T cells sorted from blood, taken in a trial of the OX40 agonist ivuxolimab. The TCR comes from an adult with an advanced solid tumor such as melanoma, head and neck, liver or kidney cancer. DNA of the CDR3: TGTGCCAGAAGCCCCCGACTAGCGGGGGGCCGGACTAGCTCCTACAATGAGCAGTTCTTC. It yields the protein CARSPRLAGGRTSSYNEQFF.